This T cell receptor beta chain was captured in a study of shared clonotypes between healthy human individuals. About the research overall: A couple of women and a few men aged 18 to 49 made up the donors.

TCRdb keeps only in-frame clones here, not all; method: immunoSEQ multiplex PCR. The table has around 1.1 million clones, approximately 80% seen once. About this clone itself: Antigen unknown.

The V gene's germline CDR1 is SGHAT and CDR2 FQNNGV. The length of the CDR3 is 16 residues. Trimming at V came to 5 bases and at J to 2 bases, leaving 9 bases not matched to a gene. Study-wide points: A reduction in generation probabilities was seen for non-shared clonotypes relative to those shared by all four donors. Despite large depth, rarefaction showed incomplete sorted-subset sequencing.

Input material: memory CD4+ T cells from PBMCs. The subset was: CD45RA-negative fraction. This sequence was found in a man aged 18 to 30 in good health. Some clones in this sample may be carry-over from other donors' samples. The rearrangement uses TRBV11-2 and TRBJ2-5, with 9 bases that match TRBD2. The DNA of the CDR3 is TGTGCCAGCAGCCTACCGACTAGCGGCAAACAAGAGACCCAGTACTTC. Its translation is CASSLPTSGKQETQYF.